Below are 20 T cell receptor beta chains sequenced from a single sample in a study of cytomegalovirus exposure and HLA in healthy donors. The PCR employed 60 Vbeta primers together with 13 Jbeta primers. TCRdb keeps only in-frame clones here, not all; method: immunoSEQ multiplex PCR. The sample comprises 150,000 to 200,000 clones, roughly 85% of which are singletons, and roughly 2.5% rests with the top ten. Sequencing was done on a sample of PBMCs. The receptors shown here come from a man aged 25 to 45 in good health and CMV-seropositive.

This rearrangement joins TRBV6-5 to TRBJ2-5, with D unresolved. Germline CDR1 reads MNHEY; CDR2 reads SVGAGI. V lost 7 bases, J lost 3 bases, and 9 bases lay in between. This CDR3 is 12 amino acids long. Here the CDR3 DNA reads TGTGCCAGCACCTTCCGGGAAGAGACCCAGTACTTC. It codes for CASTFREETQYF.

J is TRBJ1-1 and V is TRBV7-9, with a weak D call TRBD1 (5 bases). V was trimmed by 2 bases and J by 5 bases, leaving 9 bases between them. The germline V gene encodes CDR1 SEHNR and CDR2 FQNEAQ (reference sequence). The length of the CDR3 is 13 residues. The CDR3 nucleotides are TGTGCCAGCAGCTTACAGGAGGGGACTGAAGCTTTCTTT. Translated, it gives CASSLQEGTEAFF.

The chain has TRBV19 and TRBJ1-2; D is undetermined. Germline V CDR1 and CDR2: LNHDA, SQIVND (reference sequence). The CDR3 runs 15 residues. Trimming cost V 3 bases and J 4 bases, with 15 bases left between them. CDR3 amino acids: CASSIPSAGTYGYTF. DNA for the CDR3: TGTGCCAGTAGTATCCCGTCGGCAGGAACCTATGGCTACACCTTC. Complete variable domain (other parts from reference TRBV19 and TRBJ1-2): DGGITQSPKYLFRKEGQNVTLSCEQNLNHDAMYWYRQDPGQGLRLIYYSQIVNDFQKGDIAEGYSVSREKKESFPLTVTSAQKNPTAFYLCASSIPSAGTYGYTFGSGTRLTVV.

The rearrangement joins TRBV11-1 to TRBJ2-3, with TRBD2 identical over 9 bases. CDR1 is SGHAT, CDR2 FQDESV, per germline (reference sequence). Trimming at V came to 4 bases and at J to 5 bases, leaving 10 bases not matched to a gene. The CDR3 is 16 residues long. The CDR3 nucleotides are TGTGCCAGCAGCTCTAAACTAGCGGGTTACGGAGATACGCAGTATTTT. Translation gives CASSSKLAGYGDTQYF.

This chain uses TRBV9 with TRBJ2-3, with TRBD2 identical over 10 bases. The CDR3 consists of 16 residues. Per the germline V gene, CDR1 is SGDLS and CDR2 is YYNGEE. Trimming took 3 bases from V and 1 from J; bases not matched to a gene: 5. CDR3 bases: TGTGCCAGCAGCGCTAGACTAGCGGGTCGCACAGATACGCAGTATTTT. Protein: CASSARLAGRTDTQYF.

The CDR3 DNA reads as TGTGCCAGCAGCGTAGACCAAGGAGGCACCGGGGAGCTGTTTTTT. It is translated as CASSVDQGGTGELFF. V is TRBV9 and J is TRBJ2-2, with D possibly TRBD2 on 5 matching bases. Trimming took 0 bases from V and 4 from J, leaving 10 bases between them. Germline-derived CDR1 and CDR2 are SGDLS and YYNGEE. The CDR3 is made up of 15 amino acids.

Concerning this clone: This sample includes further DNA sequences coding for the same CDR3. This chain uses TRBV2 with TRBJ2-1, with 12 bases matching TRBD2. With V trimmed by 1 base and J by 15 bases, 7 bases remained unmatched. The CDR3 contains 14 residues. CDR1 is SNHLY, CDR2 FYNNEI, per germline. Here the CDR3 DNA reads TGTGCCAGCAGTGAAGTCACTAGCGGGGGGTCCAGGTTCTTC. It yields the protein CASSEVTSGGSRFF.

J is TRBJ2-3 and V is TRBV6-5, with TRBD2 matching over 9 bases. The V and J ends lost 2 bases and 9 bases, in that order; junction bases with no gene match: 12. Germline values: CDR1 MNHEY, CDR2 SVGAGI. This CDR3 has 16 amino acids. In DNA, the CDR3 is TGTGCCAGCAGTTACAAAACTAGCGGGCCCACCAGCACGCAGTATTTT. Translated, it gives CASSYKTSGPTSTQYF.

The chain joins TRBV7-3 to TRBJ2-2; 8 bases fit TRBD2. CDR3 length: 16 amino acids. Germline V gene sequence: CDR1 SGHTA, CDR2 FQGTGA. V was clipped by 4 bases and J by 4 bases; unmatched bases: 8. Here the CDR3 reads CASSSKREFGTGELFF. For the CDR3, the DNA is TGTGCCAGCAGCTCGAAGCGGGAGTTCGGCACCGGGGAGCTGTTTTTT.

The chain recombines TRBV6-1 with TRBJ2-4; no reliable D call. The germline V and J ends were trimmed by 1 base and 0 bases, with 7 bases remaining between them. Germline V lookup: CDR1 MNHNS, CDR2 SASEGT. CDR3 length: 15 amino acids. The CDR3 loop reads CASSEGAVAKNIQYF. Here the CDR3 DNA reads TGTGCCAGCAGTGAAGGGGCCGTAGCCAAAAACATTCAGTACTTC.

CDR3 in DNA: TGTGCCAGCAGCTTACTCCGGGAGAGGACAGATACGCAGTATTTT. It encodes CASSLLRERTDTQYF. The chain has TRBV11-3 and TRBJ2-3; D is perhaps TRBD2 (6 bases). The CDR3 extends over 15 amino acids. Trimming removed 2 bases at V and 3 bases at J, with 12 bases between. From germline, CDR1 is SGHNT and CDR2 YENEEA.

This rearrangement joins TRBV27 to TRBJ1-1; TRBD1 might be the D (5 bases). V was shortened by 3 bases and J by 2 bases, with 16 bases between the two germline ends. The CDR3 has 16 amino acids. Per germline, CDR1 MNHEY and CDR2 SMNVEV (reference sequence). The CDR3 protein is CASSFSREVGNTEAFF. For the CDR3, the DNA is TGTGCCAGCAGTTTTTCCAGGGAAGTCGGTAACACTGAAGCTTTCTTT.

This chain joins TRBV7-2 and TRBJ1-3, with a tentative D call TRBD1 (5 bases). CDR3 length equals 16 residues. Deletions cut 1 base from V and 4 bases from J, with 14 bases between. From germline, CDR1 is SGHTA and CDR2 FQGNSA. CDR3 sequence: CASSLGPGGSGNTIYF. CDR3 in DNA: TGTGCCAGCAGCTTAGGGCCCGGGGGGTCGGGAAACACCATATATTTT. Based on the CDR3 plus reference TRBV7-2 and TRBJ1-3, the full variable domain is GAGVSQSPSNKVTEKGKDVELRCDPISGHTALYWYRQSLGQGLEFLIYFQGNSAPDKSGLPSDRFSAERTGGSVSTLTIQRTQQEDSAVYLCASSLGPGGSGNTIYFGEGSWLTVV.

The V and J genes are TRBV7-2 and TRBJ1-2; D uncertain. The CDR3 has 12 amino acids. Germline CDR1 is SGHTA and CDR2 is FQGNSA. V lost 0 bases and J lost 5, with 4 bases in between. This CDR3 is CASSLAGYGYTF. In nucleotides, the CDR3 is TGTGCCAGCAGCTTAGCCGGTTATGGCTACACCTTC.

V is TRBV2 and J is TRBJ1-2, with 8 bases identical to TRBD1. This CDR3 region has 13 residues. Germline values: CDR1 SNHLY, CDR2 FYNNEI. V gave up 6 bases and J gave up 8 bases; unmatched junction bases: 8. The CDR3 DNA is TGTGCCAGCAGCGCGACAGGGGTTGGGGGCTACACCTTC. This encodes CASSATGVGGYTF.

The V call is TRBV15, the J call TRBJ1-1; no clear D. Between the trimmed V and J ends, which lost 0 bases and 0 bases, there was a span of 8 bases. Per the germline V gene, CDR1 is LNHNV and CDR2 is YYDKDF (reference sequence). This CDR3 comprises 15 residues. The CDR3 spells CATSRDTRVNTEAFF. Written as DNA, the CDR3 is TGTGCCACCAGCAGAGACACGAGGGTGAACACTGAAGCTTTCTTT. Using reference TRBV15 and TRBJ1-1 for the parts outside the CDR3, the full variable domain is DAMVIQNPRYQVTQFGKPVTLSCSQTLNHNVMYWYQQKSSQAPKLLFHYYDKDFNNEADTPDNFQSRRPNTSFCFLDIRSPGLGDTAMYLCATSRDTRVNTEAFFGQGTRLTVV.

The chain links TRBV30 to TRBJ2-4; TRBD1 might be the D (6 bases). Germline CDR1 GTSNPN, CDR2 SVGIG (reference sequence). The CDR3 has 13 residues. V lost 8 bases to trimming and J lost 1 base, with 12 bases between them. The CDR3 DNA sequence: TGTGCCCGTGAGGACAGTGCCAAAAACATTCAGTACTTC. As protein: CAREDSAKNIQYF. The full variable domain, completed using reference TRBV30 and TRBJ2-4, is SQTIHQWPATLVQPVGSPLSLECTVEGTSNPNLYWYRQAAGRGLQLLFYSVGIGQISSEVPQNLSASRPQDRQFILSSKKLLLSDSGFYLCAREDSAKNIQYFGAGTRLSVL.

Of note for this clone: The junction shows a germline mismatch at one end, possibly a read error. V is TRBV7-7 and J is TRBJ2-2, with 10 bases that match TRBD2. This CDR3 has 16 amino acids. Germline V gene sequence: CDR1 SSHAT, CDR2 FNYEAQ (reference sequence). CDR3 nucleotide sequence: TGTGCTAGCAGCTTTTTAGCGGGAGGGAACACCGGGGAGCTGTTTTTT. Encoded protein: CASSFLAGGNTGELFF.

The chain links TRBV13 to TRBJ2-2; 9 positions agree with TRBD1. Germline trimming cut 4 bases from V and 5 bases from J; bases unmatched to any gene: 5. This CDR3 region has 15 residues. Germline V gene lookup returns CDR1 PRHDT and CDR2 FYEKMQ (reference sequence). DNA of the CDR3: TGTGCCAGCAGCTCGGGACAGGGAATAACCGGGGAGCTGTTTTTT. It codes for CASSSGQGITGELFF.

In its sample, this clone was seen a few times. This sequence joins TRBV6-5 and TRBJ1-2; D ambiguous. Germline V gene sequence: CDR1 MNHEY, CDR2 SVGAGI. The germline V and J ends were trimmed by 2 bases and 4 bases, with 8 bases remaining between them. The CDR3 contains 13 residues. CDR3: CASSYGPFYGYTF. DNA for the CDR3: TGTGCCAGCAGTTACGGGCCATTCTATGGCTACACCTTC.